This passage covers 5 T cell receptor beta chains from one sample sequenced in a study of cytomegalovirus exposure and HLA in healthy donors. Some clones are missing from TCRdb's copy, which holds only in-frame ones; the method was immunoSEQ multiplex PCR. The data contain 95,000 to 150,000 clones, around nine tenths of them singletons. Source material: PBMCs. Every receptor here comes from a woman under 30 in good health and CMV-seronegative.

J is TRBJ1-1 and V is TRBV28, with 9 bases lining up with TRBD1. The J segment lost 6 bases and the V segment lost 3 bases, leaving 8 bases of the junction unmatched. This CDR3 has 15 residues. Germline V gene data show CDR1 as MDHEN and CDR2 as SYDVKM. CDR3 amino acids: CASSFPGQGWAEAFF. CDR3 nucleotide sequence: TGTGCCAGCAGTTTCCCGGGACAGGGATGGGCTGAAGCTTTCTTT.

V and J are TRBV12-5 and TRBJ2-5; D may be TRBD1 (5 bases). Germline V gene sequence: CDR1 LGHNT, CDR2 FRNRAP. The CDR3 runs 13 residues. Trimming left V 5 bases short and J 9 bases short, with 16 bases between. CDR3 bases: TGTGCTAGTGGTCCGAGTAGTGGGGCCGCCCAGTACTTC. Protein product: CASGPSSGAAQYF.

The V gene is TRBV5-6, the J gene TRBJ1-5; tentative D call: TRBD1 (6 bases). The CDR3 is 15 amino acids. The germline V gene has CDR1 SGHDT and CDR2 YYEEEE. V shed 0 bases and J shed 7 bases, with 14 bases lying between them. The CDR3 loop reads CASSLAGASAQPQHF. Written as DNA, the CDR3 is TGTGCCAGCAGCTTGGCAGGGGCCTCAGCCCAGCCCCAGCATTTT. Full variable domain (outside the CDR3, taken from reference TRBV5-6 and TRBJ1-5): DAGVTQSPTHLIKTRGQQVTLRCSPKSGHDTVSWYQQALGQGPQFIFQYYEEEERQRGNFPDRFSGHQFPNYSSELNVNALLLGDSALYLCASSLAGASAQPQHFGDGTRLSIL.

The chain combines TRBV5-1 with TRBJ2-1, with D hard to call. The V end was cut by 0 bases, the J end by 7 bases, with 17 bases between. This CDR3 is 16 amino acids long. CDR1 SGHRS and CDR2 YFSETQ come from the germline V gene. The CDR3 here is CASSLEARSLRNEQFF. The CDR3, as DNA: TGCGCCAGCAGCTTGGAAGCGAGGAGCCTTCGTAATGAGCAGTTCTTC.

This chain joins TRBV5-1 and TRBJ2-7, with 7 bases fitting TRBD1. The CDR3 contains 14 residues. Germline values: CDR1 SGHRS, CDR2 YFSETQ. V lost 0 bases to trimming and J lost 2 bases; unmatched junction nucleotides: 2. CDR3 in amino acids: CASSLGGQPYEQYF. DNA of the CDR3: TGCGCCAGCAGCTTGGGGGGACAGCCCTACGAGCAGTACTTC.